This T cell receptor (beta chain) stems from a study of early T cells in non-severe SARS-CoV-2 infection. Overall study context: Bulk RNA from unsorted whole blood was sequenced; chains were unpaired. Study results and caveats: Matching against VDJdb likely underestimated virus-specific expansions, favoring anti-spike CD8.

The protocol attached unique molecular identifiers to individual cDNA molecules. TCRdb itself ran the 5' RACE reads through MiXCR, one entry per CDR3 protein. The sample consists of some 80,000 distinct CDR3 sequences, around an eighth of them appearing once. This clonotype was seen a handful of times. Its antigen is currently unknown. Losses at the gene ends were 1 base for V and 6 bases for J; bases not matched to a gene: 8. CDR1 is MNHEY, CDR2 SVGEGT, per germline. The CDR3 is 17 residues long. This rearrangement joins TRBV6-2 or TRBV6-3 to TRBJ2-7, with 14 bases fitting TRBD2. The sequence was collected from an adult who was a healthcare worker with PCR-confirmed SARS-CoV-2 infection or an uninfected control (not recorded which). What was sequenced was whole blood. The CDR3 nucleotides are TGTGCCAGCAGTTACTTCCTGACTAGCGGGAGGGCCTTCGAGCAGTACTTC. It yields the protein CASSYFLTSGRAFEQYF.